This T cell receptor beta chain was sequenced during a study of T cell responses to AZD1222 COVID-19 vaccine. Method: immunoSEQ multiplex PCR; TCRdb's copy keeps in-frame clones and lacks some. The data hold about 150,000 clones, with roughly 90% observed a single time. This TCR was sampled from an adult who received the AZD1222 COVID-19 vaccine. The sample was peripheral blood, taken 28 days after the second AZD1222 dose.

CDR3 sequence: CASSDSDDRAGGNTIYF. For the CDR3, the DNA is TGTGCCAGCAGTGACTCGGACGACAGGGCCGGTGGAAACACCATATATTTT. The chain couples TRBV6-4 to TRBJ1-3, with 7 nucleotides matching TRBD1. This CDR3 has 17 residues. Trimming at V came to 0 bases and at J to 3 bases, leaving 8 bases not matched to a gene. Germline CDR1 reads MRHNA; CDR2 reads SNTAGT.